The next 21 T cell receptor beta chains were all read from a single sample in a study of regulatory T cells in long-lasting Graves disease. Time point in this sample: persistent/refractory GD, antithyroid drugs over 5 years with positive TRAb. RNA from PBMCs was the source of the TCR library. iRepertoire HTBI primers and Arm-PCR of CDR3 regions built TCR beta libraries. Via MiXCR, TCRdb re-called the multiplex PCR reads, giving one row per CDR3 protein. The table lists about 470,000 distinct CDR3 sequences, less than 25% of them singletons. This sample comprised peripheral blood mononuclear cells (PBMCs), obtained when the disease was refractory, from a patient treated with antithyroid drugs. The receptors stem from a female donor with Graves disease.

This clonotype was observed a few times. The genes are TRBV20-1 and TRBJ2-7; 12 positions agree with TRBD2. V was clipped by 0 bases and J by 7 bases; unmatched bases: 10. The CDR3 contains 16 residues. Per germline, CDR1 DFQATT and CDR2 SNEGSKA (reference sequence). As DNA, the CDR3 is TGCAGTGCTAGAGATCCCCTAGCGGGAGGGCCGTGGGAGCAGTACTTC. Amino acid sequence: CSARDPLAGGPWEQYF.

The sample holds many counts of this clonotype. The V gene is TRBV3-1, the J gene TRBJ1-1; D gene unclear. Germline V lookup: CDR1 LGHDT, CDR2 YNNKEL (reference sequence). The V end lost 0 bases, the J end lost 5 bases, and 7 bases lay between the germline ends. There are 13 residues in the CDR3. The CDR3 DNA reads TGTGCCAGCAGCCAAGAGGGCGATACTGAAGCTTTCTTT. It translates to CASSQEGDTEAFF. The variable domain in full, completed from reference TRBV3-1 and TRBJ1-1, reads DTAVSQTPKYLVTQMGNDKSIKCEQNLGHDTMYWYKQDSKKFLKIMFSYNNKELIINETVPNRFSPKSPDKAHLNLHINSLELGDSAVYFCASSQEGDTEAFFGQGTRLTVV.

As for this clonotype: At one end the junction does not follow the germline gene, possibly because of a read error. The chain joins TRBV27 to TRBJ1-1; D might be TRBD1 (6 bases). Germline lookup yields CDR1 MNHEY and CDR2 SMNVEV (reference sequence). This CDR3 is built from 16 residues. CDR3 loop: CASSFNAGQLNTEASF. CDR3 bases: TGTGCCAGCAGTTTCAACGCAGGACAGCTGAACACTGAAGCTTCCTTT.

The rearrangement uses TRBV3-1 and TRBJ1-5; D is unresolved. The CDR3 has 14 amino acids. Germline assignment: CDR1 LGHDT and CDR2 YNNKEL (reference sequence). The V end was cut by 2 bases, the J end by 1 base, with 6 bases between. The CDR3 sequence is CASSQLGSNQPQHF. CDR3 DNA: TGTGCCAGCAGCCAACTAGGGAGCAATCAGCCCCAGCATTTT.

This clonotype was detected ten times or more. The chain has TRBV28 and TRBJ1-2; no clear D. The CDR3 is 13 amino acids. The germline gives CDR1 MDHEN, CDR2 SYDVKM. Trimming shortened V by 6 bases and J by 7 bases, and 15 bases separated the two germline ends. The CDR3 reads CASRIVNEVGYTF. DNA of the CDR3: TGTGCCAGCAGGATCGTGAACGAGGTTGGCTACACCTTC.

This clonotype has at least ten counts. The chain employs TRBV28 and TRBJ2-7; tentative D call: TRBD1 (6 bases). The V end was cut by 6 bases, the J end by 4 bases, with 16 bases between. CDR1 MDHEN and CDR2 SYDVKM come from the germline V gene. The CDR3 loop spans 14 amino acids. The CDR3 sequence is CASSSTGSWYEQYF. DNA for the CDR3: TGTGCCAGCAGCTCTACAGGGAGCTGGTACGAGCAGTACTTC.

The chain combines TRBV29-1 with TRBJ2-7; D possibly corresponds to TRBD1 (6 bases). This CDR3 has 13 residues. Germline assignment: CDR1 SQVTM and CDR2 ANQGSEA. V was clipped by 4 bases and J by 5 bases, with 15 bases between them. The chain's CDR3 is CSVVRGGRDEQYF. The CDR3 DNA reads TGCAGCGTTGTAAGAGGGGGAAGGGACGAGCAGTACTTC.

The sample holds many counts of this clonotype. This chain joins TRBV7-2 and TRBJ2-6; D remains unclear. In germline, CDR1 is SGHTA, CDR2 FQGNSA. The CDR3 sequence is 15 residues long. Trimming shortened V by 2 bases and J by 0 bases, and 5 bases separated the two germline ends. The CDR3, as DNA: TGTGCCAGCAGCTTAAGTCCCTCTGGGGCCAACGTCCTGACTTTC. Translating it yields CASSLSPSGANVLTF.

In the case of this clonotype: This may be a read error, as it is one base from a much larger clone. The V and J genes are TRBV11-2 and TRBJ1-2, with 7 bases lining up with TRBD1. This CDR3 comprises 14 residues. V shed 7 bases and J 4 bases; nucleotides not matched to a gene: 9. Germline-derived CDR1 and CDR2 are SGHAT and FQNNGV. CDR3 coding DNA: TGTGCCAGCATGAGGGGGACAGCTAGCTATGGCTACACCTTC. This codes for CASMRGTASYGYTF.

Of note for this clonotype: This clone may be a read error of a much larger clone one base away. The CDR3 end shows no conserved phenylalanine or tryptophan, and so a read error is likely. This chain uses TRBV11-2 with TRBJ2-7; TRBD1 agrees at 7 bases. Trimming at V came to 2 bases and at J to 1 base, leaving 5 bases not matched to a gene. This CDR3 has 15 amino acids. Germline loops: CDR1 SGHAT, CDR2 FQNNGV. The CDR3: CASSLRGQRSYEQYL. As DNA, the CDR3 is TGTGCCAGCAGCTTAAGGGGACAGCGATCCTACGAGCAGTACCTC.

This clonotype has only one observation. A much more abundant neighbour one base away suggests this may be a read error. The V gene is TRBV29-1, the J gene TRBJ2-5, with D tentatively TRBD2 (6 bases). The CDR3 extends over 13 amino acids. The germline CDR1 and CDR2 sequences are SQVTM and ANQGSEA. In DNA form, the CDR3 reads TGCAGCGCAACACTAGCAAACAGAGAGACCCAGTGCTTC. It is translated as CSATLANRETQCF. Together with reference TRBV29-1 and TRBJ2-5, the CDR3 gives the full variable domain: SAVISQKPSRDICQRGTSLTIQCQVDSQVTMMFWYRQQPGQSLTLIATANQGSEATYESGFVIDKFPISRPNLTFSTLTVSNMSPEDSSIYLCSATLANRETQCFGPGTRLLVL.

In this sample, this clonotype turned up many times. The chain couples TRBV28 to TRBJ1-5; D call uncertain. Germline V CDR1 and CDR2: MDHEN, SYDVKM. The V end was cut by 1 base, the J end by 3 bases, with 7 bases between. The CDR3 has 14 amino acids. CDR3 sequence reads: CASSLLGYNQPQHF. The DNA for the CDR3 is TGTGCCAGCAGTTTATTGGGTTACAATCAGCCCCAGCATTTT.

The chain joins TRBV20-1 to TRBJ2-3; maybe TRBD2 (5 bases). The germline CDR1 and CDR2 sequences are DFQATT and SNEGSKA (reference sequence). V gave up 3 bases and J gave up 4 bases, with 11 bases separating them. The CDR3 has 13 residues. In DNA form, the CDR3 reads TGCAGTGCTAGGGGAGAGACGTCAGATACGCAGTATTTT. It translates to CSARGETSDTQYF.

V and J are TRBV6-1 and TRBJ1-5; no clear D. Germline CDR1 reads MNHNS; CDR2 reads SASEGT. This CDR3 contains 13 residues. The germline V and J ends were trimmed by 9 bases and 6 bases, with 15 bases remaining between them. The CDR3 spells CASASRGGQPQHF. The CDR3 DNA sequence: TGTGCCAGTGCTAGCCGGGGAGGTCAGCCCCAGCATTTT.

This rearrangement joins TRBV20-1 to TRBJ1-2; possibly TRBD1 for D (5 bases). V dropped 2 bases and J dropped 9 bases, with 19 bases sitting between them. The length of the CDR3 is 14 residues. Germline V gene data show CDR1 as DFQATT and CDR2 as SNEGSKA (reference sequence). For the CDR3, the DNA is TGCAGTGCTAGACGCCTCGAGGGGAAGGATCGCTACACCTTC. This translates into CSARRLEGKDRYTF.

This clonotype was counted at least ten times. V is TRBV28 and J is TRBJ1-5; 7 bases are a match to TRBD1. Germline values: CDR1 MDHEN, CDR2 SYDVKM. The CDR3 covers 14 residues. V dropped 6 bases and J dropped 6; count of bases not matched to a gene: 8. The CDR3 region is CASSRGTVIQPQHF. In DNA form, the CDR3 reads TGTGCCAGCAGCCGAGGGACAGTGATTCAGCCCCAGCATTTT.

This clonotype was seen more than once but under ten times. The J gene is TRBJ2-2, the V gene TRBV5-1; D is unclear. Germline assignment: CDR1 SGHRS and CDR2 YFSETQ. This CDR3 has 16 residues. Trimming removed 3 bases from V and 0 bases from J, with 12 bases in between. CDR3 protein: CASSSRLGANTGELFF. The CDR3 nucleotides are TGCGCCAGCAGCTCCCGCCTCGGAGCGAACACCGGGGAGCTGTTTTTT.

Many counts were recorded for this clonotype. This chain links TRBV6-1 with TRBJ2-7; D may be TRBD1 (5 bases). The CDR3 runs to 14 residues. Per the germline V gene, CDR1 is MNHNS and CDR2 is SASEGT. The V and J ends lost 7 bases and 3 bases respectively, with 16 bases between them. This CDR3 reads CASTRYGQGYEQYF. CDR3 coding DNA: TGTGCCAGCACCCGTTACGGCCAGGGCTACGAGCAGTACTTC.

This clonotype occurred a few times. The gene calls are TRBV7-6 and TRBJ2-7; D is unclear. Trimming cost V 4 bases and J 0 bases, with 10 bases left between them. In germline, CDR1 is SGHVS, CDR2 FNYEAQ. The CDR3 extends over 14 amino acids. As DNA, the CDR3 is TGTGCCAGCAGCTCGCCCAGACCCTCCTACGAGCAGTACTTC. Translated, it gives CASSSPRPSYEQYF.

This clonotype was counted only a few times. This chain uses TRBV6-2 or TRBV6-3 with TRBJ2-3; the D gene is possibly TRBD2 (7 bases). V was cut by 5 bases and J by 8 bases, with 20 bases left in between. CDR3 length: 15 amino acids. In germline, CDR1 is MNHEY, CDR2 SVGEGT. The CDR3 nucleotides read TGTGCCAGCAGTGAAGGGGGGGGGCAGGGTGGTACGCAGTATTTT. Translating it yields CASSEGGGQGGTQYF.

The chain joins TRBV2 to TRBJ1-6; TRBD1 matches 7 bases. This CDR3 is 13 amino acids long. CDR1 is SNHLY and CDR2 is FYNNEI in the germline V gene. V gave up 6 bases and J gave up 9 bases; unmatched junction bases: 5. CDR3 coding DNA: TGTGCCAGCAGGGGGACAGAAATTTCACCCCTCCACTTT. Translating it yields CASRGTEISPLHF.